The rows below give T cell receptor beta chains drawn from one sample of a study of shared clonotypes between healthy human individuals. The repertoire was sequenced with immunoSEQ multiplex PCR; TCRdb's copy has only in-frame clones and lacks some. Of fewer than 3 million clones in the sample, roughly 92% are singletons; the top ten hold 0.37%. Input material: naive CD4+ T cells from PBMCs. The receptors shown here come from a young man in good health. Some clones in this sample may be carry-over from other donors' samples. Both conserved end residues are part of each CDR3. D genes are given only for firm matches. For some rows the clone size is stated as once, few or many, or as a class when expanded; others skip it.

abundance	j_gene	d_gene	v_gene	CDR3nt	CDR3aa
once	TRBJ2-1	.	TRBV18	TGTGCCAGCTCACCACAGCAGGGTGGATACAATGAGCAGTTCTTC	CASSPQQGGYNEQFF
.	TRBJ2-3	TRBD1	TRBV19	TGTGCCAGTAAACAGGGGGCCAGCACAGATACGCAGTATTTT	CASKQGASTDTQYF
.	TRBJ2-3	.	TRBV10-3	TGTGCCATCAGTGGTCGGGTAGGGATCACAGATACGCAGTATTTT	CAISGRVGITDTQYF
.	TRBJ2-2	TRBD2	TRBV7-9	TGTGCCAGCAGCTTGGTGCGGGAGTGGGAGCTGTTTTTT	CASSLVREWELFF
.	TRBJ1-6	.	TRBV7-6	TGTGCCAGCAGCCACGGGAGGGGGGAGCGGTCACCCCTCCACTTT	CASSHGRGERSPLHF
.	TRBJ1-5	TRBD1	TRBV14	TGTGCCAGCAGCCCTACAGGGGTTTGGCAGCCCCAGCATTTT	CASSPTGVWQPQHF
.	TRBJ1-3	.	TRBV7-8	TGTGCCAGCAGCACTACTCGGTATCAGGGAAACACCATATATTTT	CASSTTRYQGNTIYF
once	TRBJ2-3	TRBD1	TRBV19	TGTGCCAGTAGTACCACCGGGACAGGGGGTGGGGATACGCAGTATTTT	CASSTTGTGGGDTQYF
.	TRBJ1-5	TRBD1	TRBV7-2	TGTGCCAGCAGGTACGACAGGGGAGCTCATCAGCCCCAGCATTTT	CASRYDRGAHQPQHF
.	TRBJ1-2	.	TRBV4-3	TGCGCCAGCAGCCAAGATCTCCTGGGGGGCTACACCTTC	CASSQDLLGGYTF
.	TRBJ1-2	.	TRBV29-1	TGCAGCGTTGAAGACCGCGGCAGGGCTGGCTATGGCTACACCTTC	CSVEDRGRAGYGYTF
.	TRBJ1-2	TRBD1	TRBV7-2	TGTGCCAGCAGCTTAATATCTGGGACAGGTCCTCATGGCTACACCTTC	CASSLISGTGPHGYTF
.	TRBJ2-1	.	TRBV5-1	TGCGCCAGCGGCTCGACGCCCTCCTACAATGAGCAGTTCTTC	CASGSTPSYNEQFF
.	TRBJ1-2	TRBD1	TRBV27	TGTGCCAGCAGTTTAAGGAGTGGGACAGAGTATGGCTACACCTTC	CASSLRSGTEYGYTF
.	TRBJ2-7	TRBD1	TRBV9	TGTGCCAGCTCCCTAAGGACAGGGAGCTACGAGCAGTACTTC	CASSLRTGSYEQYF
.	TRBJ2-1	.	TRBV11-3	TGTGCCAGCAGCTTAGATGGCGGGATTGAGCAGTTCTTC	CASSLDGGIEQFF
.	TRBJ1-1	.	TRBV5-8	TGTGCCAGCAGCTTGAACGGGGGCCCGAGCACTGAAGCTTTCTTT	CASSLNGGPSTEAFF
.	TRBJ1-1	.	TRBV28	TGTGCCAGCAGTTCCCGGAGAAGTGAGGCTGAAGCTTTCTTT	CASSSRRSEAEAFF
.	TRBJ1-2	TRBD1	TRBV29-1	TGCAGCGCCTCCTCCGGGACAGTTGGGGGGGCGGGAAGCTACACCTTC	CSASSGTVGGAGSYTF
.	TRBJ2-5	.	TRBV5-1	TGCGCCAGCAGCACCCGGACATTCCAAGAGACCCAGTACTTC	CASSTRTFQETQYF
.	TRBJ2-7	.	TRBV5-6	TGTGCCAGCAGCTTGGTGGGACCCTACGAGCAGTACTTC	CASSLVGPYEQYF
.	TRBJ1-2	TRBD1	TRBV5-1	TGCGCCAGCAGACCGGGACAGCATAGATCTGGCTACACCTTC	CASRPGQHRSGYTF
.	TRBJ1-2	.	TRBV4-2	TGTGCCAGCAGCCAAGCAACAAGGGATGGCTACACCTTC	CASSQATRDGYTF